The 18 T cell receptor beta chains listed next were all sequenced from one sample in a study of post-analysis software for immune sequencing data (dated by TCRdb to 2015 to 2017). Paper-wide results and their limitations: Patients showed significantly higher frequencies than controls for a handful of TRBV segments, among them TRBV5-6, TRBV5-1 and TRBV20-1.

The antigens of these receptors remain unknown. Library construction relied on PCR. Reads for this sample came from an Illumina HiSeq 2500. To reduce PCR and sequencing biases, unique molecular identifiers were incorporated into the TCR beta cDNA libraries. In-frame beta chains were kept once TCRdb had trimmed the public reads at Q25 with fastp and called clones with MiXCR. Rows are combined by CDR3 protein, so each entry shows the most common genes and DNA. Present in this sample are hundreds of thousands of distinct CDR3 sequences, more than 50% of which were seen just once. The ten biggest clones cover around 10% of the sample. Sequenced sample: blood. The receptor set was obtained from a girl aged 2 to 9 with multiple sclerosis.

This chain connects TRBV25-1 to TRBJ2-7; 7 bases are shared with TRBD1. The junction had 5 bases not matched to a gene; V was cut back by 8 bases and J by 1 base. The germline gives CDR1 MGHDK, CDR2 SYGVNS. This CDR3 has 13 amino acids. CDR3 region: CASASTGSYEQYF. Here the CDR3 DNA reads TGTGCCAGCGCCTCGACAGGGTCCTACGAGCAGTACTTC.

This chain connects TRBV12-3 or TRBV12-4 to TRBJ2-1; no definite D call. The V and J ends lost 4 bases and 6 bases respectively, with 10 bases between them. This CDR3 is built from 13 residues. CDR3 sequence (DNA): TGTGCCAGCAGTTCTTCCCCTAGCAATGAGCAGTTCTTC. It encodes CASSSSPSNEQFF.

The J gene is TRBJ1-5, the V gene TRBV29-1; D not certain. Germline V lookup: CDR1 SQVTM, CDR2 ANQGSEA. V was cut by 7 bases and J by 2 bases, with 9 bases left in between. The CDR3 runs 12 residues. The CDR3 DNA reads TGCAGCGCCGGGGTGGGCAATCAGCCCCAGCATTTT. Residues: CSAGVGNQPQHF.

The chain is built from TRBV6-1 and TRBJ1-4; D gene uncertain. Germline values: CDR1 MNHNS, CDR2 SASEGT. The V and J ends lost 4 bases and 3 bases respectively, with 6 bases between them. This CDR3 spans 13 amino acids. The CDR3 region is CASSGSANEKLFF. The CDR3 DNA sequence: TGTGCCAGCAGTGGGTCGGCTAATGAAAAACTGTTTTTT.

The rearrangement joins TRBV6-5 to TRBJ2-5; D remains ambiguous. The CDR3 is 12 residues long. V lost 6 bases and J 5 bases, leaving 10 bases between the germline ends. Germline CDR1 is MNHEY and CDR2 is SVGAGI. The CDR3 bases are TGTGCCAGCAGCTCCATGAGGGAGACCCAGTACTTC. Residues: CASSSMRETQYF.

The chain combines TRBV12-3 or TRBV12-4 with TRBJ2-4, with 10 positions matching TRBD2. CDR3 size: 12 residues. The V and J ends lost 7 bases and 15 bases, in that order; junction bases with no gene match: 9. The CDR3 coding sequence is TGTGCCAGCACCATTAGCGGGAGGAAGGGGTACTTC. Protein sequence: CASTISGRKGYF.

The J gene is TRBJ1-2, the V gene TRBV15, with 9 bases aligning to TRBD1. Trimming at V came to 5 bases and at J to 6 bases, leaving 7 bases not matched to a gene. Germline V gives CDR1 LNHNV, CDR2 YYDKDF (reference sequence). The CDR3 is made up of 14 amino acids. The CDR3 DNA reads as TGTGCCACCAGCCCGGACAGGGGAAGTCATGGCTACACCTTC. Its protein product is CATSPDRGSHGYTF.

This clonotype was picked up a small number of times. This chain links TRBV29-1 with TRBJ2-1; TRBD2 aligns across 11 bases. The CDR3 spans 13 residues. The J segment lost 10 bases and the V segment lost 5 bases, leaving 7 bases of the junction unmatched. Germline loops: CDR1 SQVTM, CDR2 ANQGSEA. The CDR3 nucleotides are TGCAGCGTTCTACTAGCGGGAGTTAGGGAGCAGTTCTTC. Translating gives CSVLLAGVREQFF.

The chain uses TRBV2 and TRBJ2-5; TRBD1 agrees at 8 bases. The CDR3 is 16 amino acids. In germline, CDR1 is SNHLY, CDR2 FYNNEI. The trim removed 3 bases at V and 2 bases at J, leaving 8 bases unmatched. The CDR3 here is CASSEGETGEQETQYF. The DNA of the CDR3 is TGTGCCAGCAGTGAGGGGGAGACAGGGGAACAAGAGACCCAGTACTTC.

This clonotype was seen more than once but under ten times. The chain has TRBV4-3 and TRBJ1-4, with a weak D call TRBD1 (5 bases). Trimming pared 1 base from V and 0 bases from J, leaving 6 bases between. The CDR3 sequence is 15 residues long. The V gene's germline CDR1 is LGHNA and CDR2 YSLEER. The CDR3 sequence: CASSQAGSTNEKLFF. The DNA of the CDR3 is TGCGCCAGCAGCCAAGCAGGGTCAACTAATGAAAAACTGTTTTTT.

This clonotype was found a few times. This chain connects TRBV10-3 to TRBJ2-1; D gene ambiguous. The CDR3 consists of 14 residues. Germline-derived CDR1 and CDR2 are ENHRY and SYGVKD. Trimming removed 6 bases at V and 5 bases at J, with 14 bases between. In DNA form, the CDR3 reads TGTGCCATCAGGGGGTCGTCGTTCGACAATGAGCAGTTCTTC. It yields the protein CAIRGSSFDNEQFF.

The chain recombines TRBV12-3 or TRBV12-4 with TRBJ2-4; a possible D gene is TRBD2 (5 bases). Matching the DNA end better, TRBJ2-7 makes the J call doubtful. The CDR3 length is 15 residues. CDR3 sequence reads: CASSPQSGVESEQYF. CDR3 in DNA: TGTGCCAGCAGTCCGCAATCCGGGGTCGAGTCCGAGCAGTACTTC.

The chain has TRBV9 and TRBJ2-5; D is possibly TRBD2 (5 bases). Germline loops: CDR1 SGDLS, CDR2 YYNGEE. This CDR3 contains 16 residues. The ends were cut back, 0 bases at V and 4 bases at J, with 16 bases in the middle. The CDR3 DNA sequence: TGTGCCAGCAGCGTAGTCGCCACCTTAGGAGGAGAGACCCAGTACTTC. Its translation is CASSVVATLGGETQYF.

The CDR3: CATSDSTGNGYTF. Here the CDR3 DNA reads TGTGCCACCAGTGACTCCACCGGTAACGGCTACACCTTC. The chain joins TRBV24-1 to TRBJ1-2; D is ambiguous. Trimming took 4 bases from V and 8 from J, leaving 13 bases between them. Germline V lookup: CDR1 KGHDR, CDR2 SFDVKD. The CDR3 spans 13 residues.

Note on this clonotype: Relative to the germline gene, one junction end is altered; a read error may explain this. The rearrangement links TRBV11-2 to TRBJ2-7; D might be TRBD1 (5 bases). CDR1 is SGHAT, CDR2 FQNNGV, per germline. The CDR3 contains 15 residues. Here the CDR3 DNA reads TGTGCCAGCAGCTTACTCGACAGAAGCTCCTACGGGCAGTACTTC. Protein sequence: CASSLLDRSSYGQYF.

The chain carries TRBV12-3 or TRBV12-4 and TRBJ2-3; tentatively, D is TRBD1 (6 bases). The V end lost 8 bases, the J end lost 4 bases, and 13 bases lay between the germline ends. This CDR3 has 13 residues. The CDR3 spells CASAGVRSDTQYF. CDR3 bases: TGTGCCAGCGCAGGGGTAAGGTCAGATACGCAGTATTTT.

V is TRBV6-5 and J is TRBJ1-5; D unresolved. The CDR3 runs 13 residues. V dropped 1 base and J dropped 4 bases, with 5 bases sitting between them. Germline assignment: CDR1 MNHEY and CDR2 SVGAGI. The CDR3 reads CASSYLANQPQHF. The CDR3, as DNA: TGTGCCAGCAGTTACTTGGCTAATCAGCCCCAGCATTTT.

The genes are TRBV12-3 or TRBV12-4 and TRBJ1-1; D is perhaps TRBD1 (6 bases). The CDR3 is 16 amino acids. With 5 bases removed from V and 8 bases from J, the gap between germline ends came to 24 bases. CDR3 protein: CASSPEWRGTSHEAFF. Written as DNA, the CDR3 is TGTGCCAGCAGTCCCGAGTGGAGGGGGACCTCCCACGAAGCTTTCTTT.